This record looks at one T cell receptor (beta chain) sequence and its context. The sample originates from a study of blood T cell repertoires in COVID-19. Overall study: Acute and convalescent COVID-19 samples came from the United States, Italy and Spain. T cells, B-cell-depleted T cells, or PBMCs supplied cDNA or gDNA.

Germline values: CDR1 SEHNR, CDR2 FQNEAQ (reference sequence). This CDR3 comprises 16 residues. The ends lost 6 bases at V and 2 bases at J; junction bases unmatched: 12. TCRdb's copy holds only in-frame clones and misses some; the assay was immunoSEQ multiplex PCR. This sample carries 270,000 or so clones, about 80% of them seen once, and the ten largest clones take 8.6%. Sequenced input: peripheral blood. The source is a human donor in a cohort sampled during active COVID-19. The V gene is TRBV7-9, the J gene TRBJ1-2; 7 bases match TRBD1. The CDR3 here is CASRATGTDPNYGYTF. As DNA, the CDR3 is TGTGCCAGCAGGGCCACCGGGACAGATCCCAACTATGGCTACACCTTC. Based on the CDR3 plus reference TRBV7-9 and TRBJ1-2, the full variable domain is DTGVSQNPRHKITKRGQNVTFRCDPISEHNRLYWYRQTLGQGPEFLTYFQNEAQLEKSRLLSDRFSAERPKGSFSTLEIQRTEQGDSAMYLCASRATGTDPNYGYTFGSGTRLTVV.